A single sample gave rise to the 19 T cell receptor beta chains below, sequenced in a study of T cell responses to AZD1222 COVID-19 vaccine. The method was immunoSEQ multiplex PCR; TCRdb's version includes in-frame clones alone and lacks a portion of them. The data show about 130,000 clones, with 88% seen just once and roughly 5.2% held by the top ten. The material was peripheral blood, obtained 28 days after the second AZD1222 dose. The receptors originated from an adult who received the AZD1222 COVID-19 vaccine.

The chain has TRBV18 and TRBJ2-7; either TRBD1 or TRBD2 may fit D (6 bases each). The CDR3 is 14 residues long. The V end lost 1 base, the J end lost 6 bases, and 13 bases lay between the germline ends. The V gene's germline CDR1 is KGHSH and CDR2 LQKENI. The CDR3 loop reads CASSPQGEVGEQYF. The CDR3 DNA is TGTGCCAGCTCACCACAGGGGGAGGTAGGCGAGCAGTACTTC.

The gene calls are TRBV7-2 and TRBJ1-2; D call uncertain. The CDR3 is 15 residues long. The germline CDR1 and CDR2 sequences are SGHTA and FQGNSA. V was cut by 6 bases and J by 0 bases, with 14 bases left in between. CDR3 bases: TGTGCCAGCAGTCAGGACTCCTCAGCTAACTATGGCTACACCTTC. Translated, it gives CASSQDSSANYGYTF.

V usage is TRBV11-2 and J usage is TRBJ1-1, with unresolved D. The ends were cut back, 0 bases at V and 7 bases at J, with 12 bases in the middle. There are 14 residues in the CDR3. Germline-derived CDR1 and CDR2 are SGHAT and FQNNGV. CDR3 region: CASSLERTAFEAFF. CDR3 DNA: TGTGCCAGCAGCTTAGAGAGAACAGCTTTTGAAGCTTTCTTT.

The chain has TRBV5-1 and TRBJ2-2, with 7 positions matching TRBD1. From germline, CDR1 is SGHRS and CDR2 YFSETQ. The trim removed 0 bases at V and 6 bases at J, leaving 11 bases unmatched. The CDR3 totals 17 residues. For the CDR3, the DNA is TGCGCCAGCAGCTTGGTGGGCAGGGGGACCATCGCCGGGGAGCTGTTTTTT. Its protein product is CASSLVGRGTIAGELFF. Full variable domain (rest looked up from reference TRBV5-1 and TRBJ2-2): KAGVTQTPRYLIKTRGQQVTLSCSPISGHRSVSWYQQTPGQGLQFLFEYFSETQRNKGNFPGRFSGRQFSNSRSEMNVSTLELGDSALYLCASSLVGRGTIAGELFFGEGSRLTVL.

The rearrangement links TRBV15 to TRBJ2-5, with a tentative D call TRBD1 (5 bases). This CDR3 is 14 amino acids long. Germline CDR1 reads LNHNV; CDR2 reads YYDKDF (reference sequence). V was cut by 5 bases and J by 1 base, with 11 bases left in between. The CDR3 DNA sequence: TGTGCCACCAGCGACAGACCTATCCAAGAGACCCAGTACTTC. Its translation: CATSDRPIQETQYF.

This sequence joins TRBV19 and TRBJ2-3; TRBD2 aligns across 12 bases. V lost 2 bases and J lost 9; bases outside the gene matches: 6. CDR1 LNHDA and CDR2 SQIVND come from the germline V gene (reference sequence). This CDR3 has 15 amino acids. The CDR3 protein is CASSISRGTSGTQYF. The CDR3 coding sequence is TGTGCCAGTAGTATATCAAGGGGGACTAGCGGGACGCAGTATTTT.

The chain is built from TRBV15 and TRBJ1-2; no reliable D call. Trimming took off 0 bases at V and 8 bases at J, with 7 bases between the two ends. This CDR3 region has 12 residues. CDR1 is LNHNV, CDR2 YYDKDF, per germline (reference sequence). As DNA, the CDR3 is TGTGCCACCAGCAGAGATGGAACCGGCTACACCTTC. Amino acids: CATSRDGTGYTF.

This clone was seen a few times. V and J are TRBV28 and TRBJ1-1; D not resolved. Deletions cut 3 bases from V and 7 bases from J, with 9 bases between. The CDR3 totals 12 residues. Per germline, CDR1 MDHEN and CDR2 SYDVKM. The CDR3 loop reads CASSLSRYEAFF. Written as DNA, the CDR3 is TGTGCCAGCAGTTTGTCGCGTTATGAAGCTTTCTTT.

This clone showed up just once. The gene calls are TRBV2 and TRBJ2-3; TRBD1 is a possible D gene (5 bases). Germline assignment: CDR1 SNHLY and CDR2 FYNNEI. The CDR3 runs to 14 residues. V was shortened by 11 bases and J by 4 bases, with 19 bases between the two germline ends. The CDR3 spells CASRKGPRSDTQYF. DNA for the CDR3: TGTGCCTCCAGAAAGGGGCCCCGCTCAGATACGCAGTATTTT.

Here the CDR3 reads CASSRTGAELEQYF. In DNA form, the CDR3 reads TGTGCCAGCAGCAGGACTGGGGCCGAACTCGAGCAGTACTTC. This chain connects TRBV6-2 or TRBV6-3 to TRBJ2-7; the D call may be TRBD1 or TRBD2 (5 bases each). Germline V gene lookup returns CDR1 MNHEY and CDR2 SVGEGT. The CDR3 is 14 amino acids. Trimming took off 6 bases at V and 6 bases at J, with 18 bases between the two ends.

The J gene is TRBJ2-5, the V gene TRBV2; TRBD2 might be the D (6 bases). This CDR3 is 15 amino acids long. The V gene lost 7 bases and the J gene lost 5 bases, with 20 bases spanning the gap. Per the germline V gene, CDR1 is SNHLY and CDR2 is FYNNEI. CDR3 region: CASTPGGARRETQYF. The CDR3 region has the DNA TGTGCCAGCACCCCGGGCGGGGCGCGGAGGGAGACCCAGTACTTC.

V is TRBV12-5 and J is TRBJ2-3; 9 positions agree with TRBD2. CDR3 length: 16 amino acids. In germline, CDR1 is LGHNT, CDR2 FRNRAP. Trimming took 3 bases from V and 0 from J; bases not matched to a gene: 4. CDR3 sequence (DNA): TGTGCTAGTGGTTTTCCTAGCGGGACTAGCACAGATACGCAGTATTTT. Amino acid sequence: CASGFPSGTSTDTQYF.

This chain links TRBV7-8 with TRBJ2-7; D is unresolved. The CDR3 totals 14 residues. CDR1 is SGHVS, CDR2 FQNEAQ, per germline. Trimming removed 5 bases at V and 3 bases at J, with 14 bases between. The CDR3 spells CASSRAPTGYEQYF. The CDR3 nucleotides are TGTGCCAGCAGCCGGGCTCCCACGGGCTACGAGCAGTACTTC.

The J gene is TRBJ1-1, the V gene TRBV6-4; D remains ambiguous. The germline V and J ends were trimmed by 6 bases and 11 bases, with 19 bases remaining between them. CDR3 length: 13 amino acids. Germline-derived CDR1 and CDR2 are MRHNA and SNTAGT. The CDR3 nucleotides read TGTGCCAGCAGGGACCCCGGGGTTCATTGGGCTTTCTTT. It yields the protein CASRDPGVHWAFF.

CDR3 sequence: CASSLFGRETMNTEAFF. The CDR3 DNA is TGCGCCAGCAGCTTGTTTGGTAGGGAGACCATGAACACTGAAGCTTTCTTT. The chain joins TRBV5-1 to TRBJ1-1; D gene ambiguous. Trimming took 1 base from V and 0 from J, leaving 16 bases between them. Germline assignment: CDR1 SGHRS and CDR2 YFSETQ. This CDR3 has 17 residues.

The chain is built from TRBV29-1 and TRBJ2-2; D not certain. CDR1 is SQVTM, CDR2 ANQGSEA, per germline. The CDR3 runs to 13 residues. V lost 1 base to trimming and J lost 1 base, with 4 bases between them. CDR3 sequence: CSVEGQNTGELFF. The CDR3 DNA reads TGCAGCGTTGAAGGGCAGAACACCGGGGAGCTGTTTTTT.

V gene TRBV7-2 combines with J gene TRBJ2-2; possible D gene TRBD1, 6 bases. CDR1 is SGHTA and CDR2 is FQGNSA in the germline V gene. With 1 base removed from V and 5 bases from J, the gap between germline ends came to 11 bases. The length of the CDR3 is 15 residues. The CDR3 DNA reads TGTGCCAGCAGCTTAGGGGTGGGGGCAACCGGGGAGCTGTTTTTT. Its translation: CASSLGVGATGELFF.

The V call is TRBV30, the J call TRBJ1-5, with TRBD1 as a possible D gene (6 bases). CDR1 GTSNPN and CDR2 SVGIG come from the germline V gene (reference sequence). The CDR3 has 13 amino acids. CDR3: CARSTGWGQPQHF. CDR3 sequence (DNA): TGTGCTCGCAGCACAGGGTGGGGTCAGCCCCAGCATTTT.

The genes are TRBV20-1 and TRBJ2-7; possible D gene TRBD2, 5 bases. Looked up from germline, CDR1 is DFQATT and CDR2 is SNEGSKA (reference sequence). This CDR3 region has 11 residues. V was shortened by 3 bases and J by 9 bases, with 12 bases between the two germline ends. CDR3: CSARAGRAQYF. CDR3 sequence (DNA): TGCAGTGCTAGGGCCGGGCGGGCGCAGTACTTC.